The 26 T cell receptor beta chains below come from one sample, sequenced in a study of T cell responses to AZD1222 COVID-19 vaccine. TCRdb keeps only in-frame clones here, not all; method: immunoSEQ multiplex PCR. The sample holds about 130,000 clones, 85% to 95% seen once. The sample was peripheral blood, taken on day 0 of AZD1222 vaccination. These TCRs come from an adult in good health.

This chain joins TRBV12-3 or TRBV12-4 and TRBJ1-1; D is perhaps TRBD1 (6 bases). CDR3 length: 13 amino acids. Trimming left V 2 bases short and J 6 bases short, with 10 bases between. CDR3 in DNA: TGTGCCAGCAGTTTACGGGGGCTGGCTGAAGCTTTCTTT. Translation gives CASSLRGLAEAFF.

V is TRBV3-1 (or the pseudogene TRBV3-2) and J is TRBJ2-1; 8 bases line up with TRBD2. The germline CDR1 and CDR2 sequences are LGHDT and YNNKEL (reference sequence). Trimming cost V 1 base and J 9 bases; bases outside gene matches: 11. The CDR3 is made up of 16 amino acids. The CDR3 region has the DNA TGTGCCAGCAGCCAAGCCCGGGGGGGTTATGTTACTGAGCAGTTCTTC. It translates to CASSQARGGYVTEQFF.

This sequence joins TRBV6-6 and TRBJ2-7; D is uncertain. The ends were cut back, 1 base at V and 1 base at J, with 5 bases in the middle. CDR1 and CDR2 from the germline V gene are MNHNY and SVGAGI (reference sequence). The CDR3 extends over 13 amino acids. CDR3: CASSYFESYEQYF. Here the CDR3 DNA reads TGTGCCAGCAGTTACTTCGAGTCCTACGAGCAGTACTTC.

This chain uses TRBV19 with TRBJ1-6, with D hard to call. The CDR3 consists of 15 residues. Germline V gives CDR1 LNHDA, CDR2 SQIVND (reference sequence). With 0 bases removed from V and 8 bases from J, the gap between germline ends came to 11 bases. The CDR3 nucleotides read TGTGCCAGTAGTATAGATCTACGGGTCGATTCACCCCTCCACTTT. Its protein is CASSIDLRVDSPLHF. The full variable domain, completed using reference TRBV19 and TRBJ1-6, is DGGITQSPKYLFRKEGQNVTLSCEQNLNHDAMYWYRQDPGQGLRLIYYSQIVNDFQKGDIAEGYSVSREKKESFPLTVTSAQKNPTAFYLCASSIDLRVDSPLHFGNGTRLTVT.

There are a few counts of this clone. The rearrangement links TRBV7-6 to TRBJ2-1, with D possibly matching TRBD1 (5 bases). The V and J ends lost 5 bases and 5 bases respectively, with 25 bases between them. In germline, CDR1 is SGHVS, CDR2 FNYEAQ. The CDR3 length is 18 residues. The CDR3 here is CASSLGYGSQGYNNEQFF. CDR3 DNA: TGTGCCAGCAGCCTCGGATACGGGTCCCAGGGATACAACAATGAGCAGTTCTTC.

The rearrangement joins TRBV19 to TRBJ2-7, with TRBD2 matching 13 bases. The V and J ends lost 5 bases and 7 bases, in that order; junction bases with no gene match: 17. Germline loops: CDR1 LNHDA, CDR2 SQIVND (reference sequence). There are 18 residues in the CDR3. The CDR3 loop is CASSPGTSGEGILGEQYF. In DNA, the CDR3 is TGTGCCAGTAGTCCTGGGACTAGCGGGGAAGGTATTCTGGGTGAGCAGTACTTC.

The J gene is TRBJ1-4, the V gene TRBV5-1; D remains ambiguous. From germline, CDR1 is SGHRS and CDR2 YFSETQ. Trimming shortened V by 2 bases and J by 5 bases, and 10 bases separated the two germline ends. CDR3 size: 14 residues. The CDR3 protein is CASSLSTRNEKLFF. For the CDR3, the DNA is TGCGCCAGCAGCTTAAGCACAAGAAATGAAAAACTGTTTTTT.

V usage is TRBV7-2 and J usage is TRBJ1-2; no reliable D call. Germline V gene data show CDR1 as SGHTA and CDR2 as FQGNSA. This CDR3 contains 12 residues. V lost 4 bases to trimming and J lost 7 bases, with 10 bases between them. The CDR3 nucleotides read TGTGCCAGCAGCTCCGGGCATGGTGGCTACACCTTC. As protein: CASSSGHGGYTF.

The V gene is TRBV7-2, the J gene TRBJ1-3; D is undetermined. Deletions cut 1 base from V and 5 bases from J, with 9 bases between. Germline V gene data show CDR1 as SGHTA and CDR2 as FQGNSA. The CDR3 runs to 14 residues. The CDR3, as DNA: TGTGCCAGCAGCTTAGGGGCAGTGAGAAACACCATATATTTT. It codes for CASSLGAVRNTIYF.

J is TRBJ2-5 and V is TRBV5-8, with 13 bases fitting TRBD2. The ends lost 6 bases at V and 2 bases at J; junction bases unmatched: 4. This CDR3 contains 15 residues. CDR1 and CDR2 (germline): SGHTS, YDEGEE. CDR3 coding DNA: TGTGCCAGCACCCAGGGACTAGCGGGGCAAGAGACCCAGTACTTC. Amino acid sequence: CASTQGLAGQETQYF.

The chain employs TRBV10-1 and TRBJ1-2; 9 bases agree with TRBD1. The CDR3 is 14 residues long. Germline lookup yields CDR1 WNHNN and CDR2 SYGVQD (reference sequence). Germline trimming cut 6 bases from V and 4 bases from J; bases unmatched to any gene: 6. The CDR3: CASRDRGWGYGYTF. The CDR3 DNA is TGCGCCAGCAGGGACAGGGGTTGGGGCTATGGCTACACCTTC.

The chain is built from TRBV6-5 and TRBJ1-6, with TRBD1 as a possible D gene (6 bases). The CDR3 sequence is 14 residues long. V lost 0 bases and J 8 bases, leaving 8 bases between the germline ends. CDR1 MNHEY and CDR2 SVGAGI come from the germline V gene. The CDR3 sequence is CASSYSGGHSPLHF. The CDR3 bases are TGTGCCAGCAGTTACTCGGGGGGCCATTCACCCCTCCACTTT.

The J gene is TRBJ1-1, the V gene TRBV28; no definite D call. V was cut by 0 bases and J by 1 base, with 9 bases left in between. Germline values: CDR1 MDHEN, CDR2 SYDVKM. The CDR3 is 15 residues long. DNA for the CDR3: TGTGCCAGCAGTTTATGGGAGGGAGGGAACACTGAAGCTTTCTTT. This gives the protein CASSLWEGGNTEAFF.

The chain uses TRBV18 and TRBJ1-1; D is undetermined. CDR1 and CDR2 (germline): KGHSH, LQKENI. The CDR3 is 16 amino acids. The V end lost 6 bases, the J end lost 3 bases, and 20 bases lay between the germline ends. The CDR3 DNA follows: TGTGCCAGCTCTCTCAGGAAGGCAACGAAGGACACTGAAGCTTTCTTT. Translation gives CASSLRKATKDTEAFF.

As for this clone: Compared with germline, one end of the junction differs, possibly owing to a read error. The rearrangement joins TRBV7-7 to TRBJ2-7, with D perhaps matching TRBD2 (7 bases). The CDR3 loop spans 14 amino acids. Germline V gives CDR1 SSHAT, CDR2 FNYEAQ (reference sequence). CDR3 amino acids: CASSLRGAPDFQYF. CDR3 sequence (DNA): TGTGCTAGCAGCTTACGGGGGGCCCCCGATTTCCAGTACTTC.

The J gene is TRBJ2-3, the V gene TRBV18, with D perhaps being TRBD1 or TRBD2 (6 bases each). The CDR3 covers 18 residues. The germline V and J ends were trimmed by 1 base and 0 bases, with 17 bases remaining between them. Germline V gene sequence: CDR1 KGHSH, CDR2 LQKENI. The CDR3 protein is CASSPRSGGTLSTDTQYF. Written as DNA, the CDR3 is TGTGCCAGCTCACCACGATCGGGCGGGACACTTAGCACAGATACGCAGTATTTT.

In its sample, this clone was seen a few times. The V call is TRBV7-2, the J call TRBJ2-5, with D possibly TRBD1 on 7 matching bases. This CDR3 contains 14 residues. Germline CDR1 is SGHTA and CDR2 is FQGNSA. V lost 2 bases and J lost 5, with 12 bases in between. The CDR3 region is CASSLSPGGETQYF. The CDR3 nucleotides read TGTGCCAGCAGCTTAAGCCCAGGGGGGGAGACCCAGTACTTC.

The chain employs TRBV19 and TRBJ1-3; D unresolved. Trimming left V 6 bases short and J 8 bases short, with 14 bases between. Germline CDR1 is LNHDA and CDR2 is SQIVND (reference sequence). This CDR3 region has 13 residues. CDR3 DNA sequence: TGTGCCAGTAGCAATGGGTTGGGTGACACCATATATTTT. Amino acid sequence: CASSNGLGDTIYF.

This chain uses TRBV6-5 with TRBJ1-2; D possibly corresponds to TRBD1 (5 bases). This CDR3 contains 14 residues. Trimming cost V 6 bases and J 8 bases, with 19 bases left between them. Per the germline V gene, CDR1 is MNHEY and CDR2 is SVGAGI. Here the CDR3 reads CASSPYGQGYGYTF. In nucleotides, the CDR3 is TGTGCCAGCAGCCCATATGGACAAGGCTACGGCTACACCTTC.

The chain has TRBV2 and TRBJ1-5; no definite D call. V lost 7 bases and J 4 bases, leaving 23 bases between the germline ends. The CDR3 loop spans 17 amino acids. The germline V gene has CDR1 SNHLY and CDR2 FYNNEI. The CDR3 is CASTGSVVRADNQPQHF. CDR3 nucleotide sequence: TGTGCCAGCACGGGGTCGGTGGTAAGGGCGGATAATCAGCCCCAGCATTTT.

The V and J genes are TRBV7-2 and TRBJ2-2; D perhaps matches TRBD1 (6 bases). V lost 6 bases, J lost 1 base, and 9 bases lay in between. This CDR3 comprises 14 residues. Germline CDR1 is SGHTA and CDR2 is FQGNSA. CDR3 nucleotide sequence: TGTGCCAGCAGGCCGGGACAGAACACCGGGGAGCTGTTTTTT. Protein sequence: CASRPGQNTGELFF.

This chain connects TRBV9 to TRBJ2-5; TRBD2 agrees at 8 bases. The CDR3 covers 14 residues. The V gene end was trimmed by 4 bases and the J gene end by 5 bases; junction bases not matched to a gene: 7. Germline V gene data show CDR1 as SGDLS and CDR2 as YYNGEE. Written as DNA, the CDR3 is TGTGCCAGCAGCACTACAGGCGGGGGGGAGACCCAGTACTTC. Amino acid sequence: CASSTTGGGETQYF.

The J gene is TRBJ2-7, the V gene TRBV11-2; no definite D call. V was clipped by 1 base and J by 4 bases, with 8 bases between them. Germline loops: CDR1 SGHAT, CDR2 FQNNGV. The CDR3 is made up of 13 amino acids. DNA for the CDR3: TGTGCCAGCAGCTTAGCCGTGGGATACGAGCAGTACTTC. This encodes CASSLAVGYEQYF.

The chain couples TRBV14 to TRBJ1-2; D perhaps matches TRBD1 (5 bases). CDR3 length: 14 amino acids. V was pared by 1 base and J by 5 bases, with 11 bases between. Germline-derived CDR1 and CDR2 are SGHDN and FVKESK. CDR3 loop: CASSQGVPGYGYTF. In DNA, the CDR3 is TGTGCCAGCAGCCAAGGGGTCCCAGGGTATGGCTACACCTTC.

The chain couples TRBV5-1 to TRBJ2-3, with 8 bases matching TRBD2. V lost 2 bases and J lost 1; bases outside the gene matches: 0. This CDR3 is built from 14 residues. CDR1 is SGHRS and CDR2 is YFSETQ in the germline V gene. The CDR3 protein is CASSFGGGTDTQYF. DNA of the CDR3: TGCGCCAGCAGCTTCGGGGGGGGCACAGATACGCAGTATTTT. Full variable domain (outside the CDR3, taken from reference TRBV5-1 and TRBJ2-3): KAGVTQTPRYLIKTRGQQVTLSCSPISGHRSVSWYQQTPGQGLQFLFEYFSETQRNKGNFPGRFSGRQFSNSRSEMNVSTLELGDSALYLCASSFGGGTDTQYFGPGTRLTVL.

The chain has TRBV18 and TRBJ1-1; 8 nucleotides align to TRBD1. The CDR3 consists of 14 residues. Per germline, CDR1 KGHSH and CDR2 LQKENI. Trimming cost V 2 bases and J 6 bases; bases outside gene matches: 5. CDR3 DNA: TGTGCCAGCTCACCATGGGGGACAGGTTCTGAAGCTTTCTTT. This codes for CASSPWGTGSEAFF.